This T cell receptor (beta chain) was obtained from a study of naive and memory T cell subsets. Study-wide points: Delayed type IV hypersensitivity infiltration was taken to explain higher tuberculin-site TCR counts.

With 3 bases removed from V and 11 bases from J, the gap between germline ends came to 20 bases. Per germline, CDR1 MNHEY and CDR2 SVGAGI. This CDR3 comprises 15 residues. For blood and skin samples, reverse transcription used TCR alpha and beta constant primers. One entry per CDR3 protein results from TCRdb running MiXCR on the UMI-ligation and nested PCR reads. This sample has around 18,000 distinct CDR3 sequences, with approximately 9.6% found just once. A remark on this clonotype: Antigen specificity is unknown. A single base separates this from a much larger clone, so it may be a read error.

Treatment indicated: skin biopsy from PPD injection site in Mantoux-positive individual. Input was roughly 1 to 1,100 ng of DNase-treated total RNA without cell sorting. An oligonucleotide containing a UMI was ligated to the 3' end of TCR cDNA. Individuals with a positive Mantoux test gave biopsies from PPD-injected skin. The source is an adult in good health. V is TRBV6-5 and J is TRBJ2-1, with D tentatively TRBD2 (6 bases). This specimen was skin, taken from a tuberculin skin test site. The CDR3 DNA sequence: TGTGCCAGCAGTTATACGGGAGTCGTTGGTAATAAGCAGTTCTTC. Translation: CASSYTGVVGNKQFF.